This T cell receptor (beta chain) was obtained from a study of T-cell reconstitution after alpha-beta-depleted transplantation in children. Trimming cost V 3 bases and J 2 bases; bases outside gene matches: 4. The length of the CDR3 is 15 residues. CDR1 and CDR2 (germline): LNHNV, YYDKDF (reference sequence). Library preparation (for TCRbeta) was performed with unique molecular identifiers. Each CDR3 protein is one row after TCRdb ran MiXCR on the PCR reads. Among some 530,000 distinct CDR3 sequences, about 12% were seen once, and the ten largest hold approximately 5.4%. This clonotype came up a few times.

This clonotype was sampled from a human donor who donated a stem cell graft to a child with combined immunodeficiency. The sequences come from PBMCs from the stem cell graft donor, collected from the stem cell graft. The genes are TRBV15 and TRBJ2-5; 9 bases line up with TRBD2. The CDR3 is CATSRAAGGQETQYF. For the CDR3, the DNA is TGTGCCACCAGCAGGGCAGCGGGGGGTCAAGAGACCCAGTACTTC. Supplemented by reference TRBV15 and TRBJ2-5, the full variable domain reads DAMVIQNPRYQVTQFGKPVTLSCSQTLNHNVMYWYQQKSSQAPKLLFHYYDKDFNNEADTPDNFQSRRPNTSFCFLDIRSPGLGDTAMYLCATSRAAGGQETQYFGPGTRLLVL.